What follows are 24 T cell receptor beta chains derived from one specimen sequenced in a study of T cell repertoires in cytomegalovirus infection. MiXCR, applied by TCRdb to the reads, yields one record per CDR3 protein. The repertoire holds approximately 990,000 distinct CDR3 sequences, with under 40% as singletons. No antigen has been assigned to these receptors. The source was cultured CD8+ T cells from PBMCs, collected from culture after CMV antigen stimulation. These receptors all come from a human donor in good health (CMV status not recorded). Some clones in this sample may be carry-over from other donors' samples.

In this sample, this clonotype turned up many times. This chain links TRBV7-6 with TRBJ2-1, with a possible D match to TRBD1 (5 bases). The V and J ends lost 4 bases and 0 bases respectively, with 10 bases between them. The CDR3 has 15 residues. Germline V CDR1 and CDR2: SGHVS, FNYEAQ. CDR3 bases: TGTGCCAGCAGCTCCCGACAGAGCTCCTACAATGAGCAGTTCTTC. Its protein product is CASSSRQSSYNEQFF.

This clonotype was found many times. The chain employs TRBV5-6 and TRBJ2-3; no firm D call. The CDR3 is 12 amino acids. Trimming left V 1 base short and J 5 bases short, with 5 bases between. Germline CDR1 is SGHDT and CDR2 is YYEEEE. This CDR3 reads CASSLTLDTQYF. The DNA of the CDR3 is TGTGCCAGCAGCTTGACTCTAGATACGCAGTATTTT.

The sample holds a few counts of this clonotype. CDR3 bases: TGTACCAGCAGCATCCTCCAGGTTGGGGCCGGGGAGCTGTTTTTT. Translated: CTSSILQVGAGELFF. This chain connects TRBV7-2 to TRBJ2-2, with unresolved D. The V and J ends lost 5 bases and 6 bases respectively, with 16 bases between them. This CDR3 spans 15 amino acids. CDR1 and CDR2 (germline): SGHTA, FQGNSA.

This chain's CDR3 is CASSEGGSTEAFF. CDR3 sequence (DNA): TGTGCCAGCAGTGAAGGGGGTAGCACTGAAGCTTTCTTT. The V and J genes are TRBV25-1 and TRBJ1-1; D is possibly TRBD1 (5 bases). CDR3 length: 13 residues. Germline CDR1 is MGHDK and CDR2 is SYGVNS. V was clipped by 2 bases and J by 4 bases, with 8 bases between them. Complete variable domain (other parts from reference TRBV25-1 and TRBJ1-1): EADIYQTPRYLVIGTGKKITLECSQTMGHDKMYWYQQDPGMELHLIHYSYGVNSTEKGDLSSESTVSRIRTEHFPLTLESARPSHTSQYLCASSEGGSTEAFFGQGTRLTVV.

The chain combines TRBV28 with TRBJ1-2, with 7 bases that match TRBD1. This CDR3 has 15 amino acids. The V gene end was trimmed by 5 bases and the J gene end by 3 bases; junction bases not matched to a gene: 9. Germline V gene data show CDR1 as MDHEN and CDR2 as SYDVKM. CDR3: CASSLIADRYYGYTF. CDR3 bases: TGTGCCAGCAGTCTAATCGCGGACAGGTACTATGGCTACACCTTC.

In its sample, this clonotype was seen a few times. The V call is TRBV6-6, the J call TRBJ2-5; D is uncertain. V lost 0 bases and J 2 bases, leaving 10 bases between the germline ends. Looked up from germline, CDR1 is MNHNY and CDR2 is SVGAGI (reference sequence). This CDR3 contains 15 residues. The CDR3 bases are TGTGCCAGCAGTTACTCTGGCCAGAAACAAGAGACCCAGTACTTC. Residues: CASSYSGQKQETQYF.

In its sample, this clonotype was seen many times. Sequence at one end of the junction differs from germline and may be a read error. The J gene is TRBJ2-7, the V gene TRBV19; D is uncertain. The CDR3 has 13 amino acids. Looked up from germline, CDR1 is LNHDA and CDR2 is SQIVND (reference sequence). The CDR3 nucleotides read TGTGCCAGCAGTATCGGGCCATCCTACGAGCAGTACTTC. Its protein is CASSIGPSYEQYF. The variable domain in full, with the rest retrieved from reference TRBV19 and TRBJ2-7, is DGGITQSPKYLFRKEGQNVTLSCEQNLNHDAMYWYRQDPGQGLRLIYYSQIVNDFQKGDIAEGYSVSREKKESFPLTVTSAQKNPTAFYLCASSIGPSYEQYFGPGTRLTVT.

This clonotype was recorded only once. The J gene is TRBJ2-1, the V gene TRBV3-1, with unresolved D. CDR1 LGHDT and CDR2 YNNKEL come from the germline V gene (reference sequence). Trimming took off 0 bases at V and 9 bases at J, with 9 bases between the two ends. There are 13 residues in the CDR3. The CDR3 spells CASSQEGPGEQFF. The CDR3 region has the DNA TGTGCCAGCAGCCAAGAAGGCCCCGGTGAGCAGTTCTTC.

This clonotype has just a few counts. The chain links TRBV27 to TRBJ2-3; D unclear. V dropped 1 base and J dropped 1 base, with 6 bases sitting between them. Germline values: CDR1 MNHEY, CDR2 SMNVEV (reference sequence). CDR3 size: 14 residues. Written as DNA, the CDR3 is TGTGCCAGCAGTTTATTTGGGGGCACAGATACGCAGTATTTT. Translation gives CASSLFGGTDTQYF.

The V gene is TRBV12-3 or TRBV12-4, the J gene TRBJ2-1; D gene ambiguous. With 6 bases removed from V and 4 bases from J, the gap between germline ends came to 10 bases. The CDR3 is 13 residues long. CDR3 region: CASRGIGYNEQFF. In nucleotides, the CDR3 is TGTGCCAGCAGGGGGATTGGATACAATGAGCAGTTCTTC.

Points on this clonotype: A much larger clonotype is one base distant, so this may be a read error. The genes are TRBV7-2 and TRBJ2-7; D ambiguous. Per the germline V gene, CDR1 is SGHTA and CDR2 is FQGNSA. This CDR3 is 13 amino acids long. Here the CDR3 reads CACSLARSYEQYV. The DNA of the CDR3 is TGTGCCTGCAGCTTAGCTAGGTCCTACGAGCAGTACGTC.

There are many counts of this clonotype. The V and J genes are TRBV29-1 and TRBJ1-2; D is ambiguous. The CDR3 is made up of 15 amino acids. V was trimmed by 1 base and J by 7 bases, leaving 19 bases between them. Looked up from germline, CDR1 is SQVTM and CDR2 is ANQGSEA. CDR3: CSVEASGGSPTGYTF. The CDR3 DNA is TGCAGCGTTGAAGCCTCGGGTGGCAGCCCGACTGGCTACACCTTC.

This clonotype was detected only a few times. The chain has TRBV12-3 or TRBV12-4 and TRBJ1-4, with a weak D call TRBD1 (6 bases). The CDR3 totals 15 residues. Trimming stripped 4 bases from V and 5 bases from J, with 14 bases between. CDR3 protein: CASSSRQVINEKLFF. CDR3 DNA sequence: TGTGCCAGCAGTTCCCGACAGGTGATAAATGAAAAACTGTTTTTT.

This clonotype was recorded a few times. The J gene is TRBJ2-3, the V gene TRBV7-2; D possibly corresponds to TRBD2 (6 bases). The CDR3 runs 16 residues. The germline CDR1 and CDR2 sequences are SGHTA and FQGNSA. The V end lost 5 bases, the J end lost 1 base, and 16 bases lay between the germline ends. For the CDR3, the DNA is TGTGCCAGCAGCACCAGACCGGGGGTCCGCACAGATACGCAGTATTTT. This sequence encodes CASSTRPGVRTDTQYF. The variable domain in full, with the rest retrieved from reference TRBV7-2 and TRBJ2-3, is GAGVSQSPSNKVTEKGKDVELRCDPISGHTALYWYRQSLGQGLEFLIYFQGNSAPDKSGLPSDRFSAERTGGSVSTLTIQRTQQEDSAVYLCASSTRPGVRTDTQYFGPGTRLTVL.

This clonotype was seen ten or more times. V gene TRBV7-6 combines with J gene TRBJ2-3; 10 nucleotides line up with TRBD2. V dropped 4 bases and J dropped 0; count of bases not matched to a gene: 4. Germline V gives CDR1 SGHVS, CDR2 FNYEAQ. There are 16 residues in the CDR3. The CDR3 is CASSYNSGGSTDTQYF. CDR3 in DNA: TGTGCCAGCAGCTATAATAGCGGGGGGAGCACAGATACGCAGTATTTT.

This clonotype was seen at least ten times. This sequence joins TRBV5-4 and TRBJ2-2; D may be TRBD1 (5 bases). Looked up from germline, CDR1 is SGHNT and CDR2 is YYREEE (reference sequence). V was pared by 4 bases and J by 4 bases, with 17 bases between. The CDR3 is 16 amino acids. The CDR3 protein is CASSPLTREGTGELFF. The DNA of the CDR3 is TGTGCCAGCAGCCCTCTGACCAGGGAAGGCACCGGGGAGCTGTTTTTT.

At least ten counts were recorded for this clonotype. The V and J genes are TRBV6-1 and TRBJ1-1, with D perhaps TRBD1 (5 bases). Germline V CDR1 and CDR2: MNHNS, SASEGT. There are 13 residues in the CDR3. V dropped 10 bases and J dropped 4 bases, with 16 bases sitting between them. The CDR3 bases are TGTGCCACCATGGGACGTTCGCTCACTGAAGCTTTCTTT. Translating it yields CATMGRSLTEAFF.

The rearrangement links TRBV19 to TRBJ2-5; D remains unclear. The V and J ends lost 3 bases and 1 base respectively, with 12 bases between them. The germline CDR1 and CDR2 sequences are LNHDA and SQIVND (reference sequence). CDR3 length: 15 amino acids. The CDR3 nucleotides read TGTGCCAGTAGTATGGATCCAGAAATCCAAGAGACCCAGTACTTC. This translates into CASSMDPEIQETQYF.

The V and J genes are TRBV27 and TRBJ1-1; D gene unclear. Germline-derived CDR1 and CDR2 are MNHEY and SMNVEV (reference sequence). V lost 6 bases and J lost 1, with 12 bases in between. The CDR3 runs to 14 residues. Written as DNA, the CDR3 is TGTGCCAGCAGAACACCGGATGGGAACACTGAAGCTTTCTTT. It specifies CASRTPDGNTEAFF.

The chain is built from TRBV20-1 and TRBJ2-5; D tentatively reads TRBD1 or TRBD2 (5 bases each). The CDR3 contains 14 residues. Germline values: CDR1 DFQATT, CDR2 SNEGSKA (reference sequence). Trimming pared 1 base from V and 4 bases from J, leaving 13 bases between. CDR3: CSARGERGTETQYF. CDR3 nucleotide sequence: TGCAGTGCTAGAGGGGAGAGGGGCACAGAGACCCAGTACTTC.

V usage is TRBV4-2 and J usage is TRBJ1-1, with 8 bases matching TRBD1. The CDR3 covers 16 residues. Unmatched junction bases numbered 13, after V lost 3 bases and J lost 7 bases. Germline V lookup: CDR1 LGHNA, CDR2 YNFKEQ. CDR3 protein: CASSQDGTGVYGEAFF. The CDR3, as DNA: TGTGCCAGCAGCCAGGACGGGACAGGTGTCTACGGTGAAGCTTTCTTT.

This chain joins TRBV27 and TRBJ2-3; 9 bases are a match to TRBD2. V lost 3 bases, J lost 0 bases, and 7 bases stayed unmatched. CDR3 length: 17 amino acids. Looked up from germline, CDR1 is MNHEY and CDR2 is SMNVEV (reference sequence). CDR3 sequence reads: CASSLISGGTSTDTQYF. The DNA for the CDR3 is TGTGCCAGCAGTTTGATTAGCGGGGGTACTAGCACAGATACGCAGTATTTT.

The rearrangement uses TRBV6-5 and TRBJ2-1, with 13 bases that match TRBD2. J lost 14 bases, V lost 8 bases, and 3 bases had no gene match. CDR3 length: 11 amino acids. Germline V gene data show CDR1 as MNHEY and CDR2 as SVGAGI. This CDR3 is CASYGTSGEFF. As DNA, the CDR3 is TGTGCCAGCTACGGGACTAGCGGGGAGTTCTTC.

The V and J genes are TRBV6-6 and TRBJ2-3, with D possibly being TRBD1 or TRBD2 (5 bases each). This CDR3 spans 15 amino acids. From germline, CDR1 is MNHNY and CDR2 SVGAGI (reference sequence). V was cut by 7 bases and J by 0 bases, with 14 bases left in between. The CDR3 coding sequence is TGTGCCAGCAATGAGAGGGGATATAGCACAGATACGCAGTATTTT. Encoded protein: CASNERGYSTDTQYF.